The 20 T cell receptor beta chains in this list originate from one sample, sequenced in a study of control samples from healthy donors and cancer patients. Assay: immunoSEQ multiplex PCR; the TCRdb copy retains only in-frame clones and omits some. The data contain about 160,000 clones, about 94% of them singletons. Sequencing was performed on PBMCs. Receptors were obtained from a man aged 55 to 69 with colorectal cancer.

The chain combines TRBV6-1 with TRBJ2-7; D is unclear. This CDR3 has 15 amino acids. Germline V gives CDR1 MNHNS, CDR2 SASEGT. V was clipped by 0 bases and J by 2 bases, with 11 bases between them. The CDR3 here is CASSEASISPYEQYF. The CDR3 bases are TGTGCCAGCAGTGAAGCTTCGATCAGCCCCTACGAGCAGTACTTC.

The V and J genes are TRBV6-2 or TRBV6-3 and TRBJ1-5; 11 nucleotides line up with TRBD1. Germline V gives CDR1 MNHEY, CDR2 SVGEGT. Losses at the gene ends were 4 bases for V and 7 bases for J; bases not matched to a gene: 12. The CDR3 has 17 residues. DNA for the CDR3: TGTGCCAGCAGTTCGGCTTCCAGGACAGGGGGCTGGCAGCCCCAGCATTTT. Amino acid sequence: CASSSASRTGGWQPQHF.

The genes are TRBV3-1 (or the pseudogene TRBV3-2) and TRBJ1-5; 8 bases line up with TRBD1. The CDR3 length is 18 residues. V was clipped by 0 bases and J by 0 bases; unmatched bases: 7. Germline values: CDR1 LGHDT, CDR2 YNNKEL (reference sequence). CDR3 region: CASSQDPGTGYSNQPQHF. The CDR3 bases are TGTGCCAGCAGCCAAGACCCCGGGACAGGTTATAGCAATCAGCCCCAGCATTTT.

This sequence joins TRBV7-6 and TRBJ2-3, with D possibly being TRBD2 (7 bases). This CDR3 is built from 15 residues. V gave up 0 bases and J gave up 6 bases, with 13 bases separating them. Germline CDR1 and CDR2: SGHVS and FNYEAQ. The CDR3 coding sequence is TGTGCCAGCAGCTTAGCGGCGGGGGCGCCGGATACGCAGTATTTT. It specifies CASSLAAGAPDTQYF.

This chain connects TRBV19 to TRBJ1-1; 8 bases match TRBD1. This CDR3 is 14 amino acids long. J was trimmed by 10 bases and V by 2 bases; bases with no gene match: 9. Germline V CDR1 and CDR2: LNHDA, SQIVND (reference sequence). The CDR3 spells CASSIRGRDRGAFF. CDR3 nucleotide sequence: TGTGCCAGTAGTATACGGGGGCGCGACAGGGGAGCTTTCTTT. The full variable domain, its missing parts supplied by reference TRBV19 and TRBJ1-1, is DGGITQSPKYLFRKEGQNVTLSCEQNLNHDAMYWYRQDPGQGLRLIYYSQIVNDFQKGDIAEGYSVSREKKESFPLTVTSAQKNPTAFYLCASSIRGRDRGAFFGQGTRLTVV.

This clone has just one count. J is TRBJ1-2 and V is TRBV12-3 or TRBV12-4; D remains ambiguous. The CDR3 length is 12 residues. The germline V and J ends were trimmed by 7 bases and 7 bases, with 13 bases remaining between them. Here the CDR3 reads CASTDPGSGYTF. The CDR3 nucleotides are TGTGCCAGCACTGACCCCGGTTCTGGCTACACCTTC.

The V call is TRBV5-1, the J call TRBJ1-2; D remains unclear. CDR3 size: 13 residues. V was trimmed by 5 bases and J by 1 base, leaving 9 bases between them. Germline CDR1 and CDR2: SGHRS and YFSETQ. For the CDR3, the DNA is TGCGCCAGCAGGTATAGCGGTAACTATGGCTACACCTTC. Encoded protein: CASRYSGNYGYTF.

The chain carries TRBV11-2 and TRBJ2-7; D uncertain. The CDR3 totals 14 residues. The V gene's germline CDR1 is SGHAT and CDR2 FQNNGV. Between the trimmed V and J ends, which lost 1 base and 1 base, there was a span of 8 bases. For the CDR3, the DNA is TGTGCCAGCAGCTTAGGGGTTAGTTCCTACGAGCAGTACTTC. This encodes CASSLGVSSYEQYF. Supplemented by reference TRBV11-2 and TRBJ2-7, the full variable domain reads EAGVAQSPRYKIIEKRQSVAFWCNPISGHATLYWYQQILGQGPKLLIQFQNNGVVDDSQLPKDRFSAERLKGVDSTLKIQPAKLEDSAVYLCASSLGVSSYEQYFGPGTRLTVT.

V and J are TRBV24-1 and TRBJ2-2, with D possibly being TRBD1 (5 bases). Per the germline V gene, CDR1 is KGHDR and CDR2 is SFDVKD. The CDR3 totals 14 residues. The V end lost 8 bases, the J end lost 5 bases, and 14 bases lay between the germline ends. The CDR3 region has the DNA TGTGCCACCAACGCAGGGTTGGATACCGGGGAGCTGTTTTTT. This codes for CATNAGLDTGELFF.

In DNA, the CDR3 is TGTGCCAGCAGTAAGGGATCTTTAGGAAGTAACACTGAAGCTTTCTTT. Protein sequence: CASSKGSLGSNTEAFF. The chain has TRBV6-4 and TRBJ1-1; D gene unclear. Germline loops: CDR1 MRHNA, CDR2 SNTAGT. Trimming took 5 bases from V and 2 from J, leaving 18 bases between them. The CDR3 loop spans 16 amino acids.

The gene calls are TRBV10-2 and TRBJ2-5, with D possibly matching TRBD2 (6 bases). Germline V gene lookup returns CDR1 WSHSY and CDR2 SAAADI. Trimming cost V 0 bases and J 2 bases, with 10 bases left between them. CDR3 length: 15 amino acids. CDR3 bases: TGCGCCAGCAGTGAGTCGTATCGGGAGCAAGAGACCCAGTACTTC. It encodes CASSESYREQETQYF.

The chain employs TRBV6-5 and TRBJ2-3; no definite D call. Deletions cut 10 bases from V and 4 bases from J, with 18 bases between. The germline V gene encodes CDR1 MNHEY and CDR2 SVGAGI. The CDR3 totals 14 residues. The CDR3 DNA is TGTGCCACTCGGGCGCCAGCTCCCGCAGATACGCAGTATTTT. Its translation: CATRAPAPADTQYF.

The chain employs TRBV7-9 and TRBJ2-2; D call uncertain. Trimming left V 3 bases short and J 2 bases short, with 7 bases between. CDR1 SEHNR and CDR2 FQNEAQ come from the germline V gene (reference sequence). There are 14 residues in the CDR3. CDR3 sequence (DNA): TGTGCCAGCAGCTTCGGCAGTAACACCGGGGAGCTGTTTTTT. It specifies CASSFGSNTGELFF. Full variable domain (outside the CDR3, taken from reference TRBV7-9 and TRBJ2-2): DTGVSQNPRHKITKRGQNVTFRCDPISEHNRLYWYRQTLGQGPEFLTYFQNEAQLEKSRLLSDRFSAERPKGSFSTLEIQRTEQGDSAMYLCASSFGSNTGELFFGEGSRLTVL.

The CDR3 DNA is TGTGCCAGCTCACCAGTCCAGGGGGCTGTAGATACGCAGTATTTT. Its translation: CASSPVQGAVDTQYF. The rearrangement uses TRBV18 and TRBJ2-3; 8 nucleotides agree with TRBD1. CDR1 and CDR2 (germline): KGHSH, LQKENI. This CDR3 spans 15 amino acids. The junction had 6 bases not matched to a gene; V was cut back by 2 bases and J by 5 bases. The whole variable domain, remainder taken from reference TRBV18 and TRBJ2-3, is NAGVMQNPRHLVRRRGQEARLRCSPMKGHSHVYWYRQLPEEGLKFMVYLQKENIIDESGMPKERFSAEFPKEGPSILRIQQVVRGDSAAYFCASSPVQGAVDTQYFGPGTRLTVL.

The gene calls are TRBV19 and TRBJ1-3, with TRBD1 matching 7 bases. The CDR3 extends over 16 amino acids. Per the germline V gene, CDR1 is LNHDA and CDR2 is SQIVND (reference sequence). J lost 0 bases, V lost 5 bases, and 7 bases had no gene match. The CDR3 reads CASSPLQGSSGNTIYF. The CDR3 nucleotides read TGTGCCAGTAGTCCTCTACAGGGGAGCTCTGGAAACACCATATATTTT.

The rearrangement uses TRBV19 and TRBJ1-6; D remains unclear. Trimming took 6 bases from V and 0 from J, leaving 6 bases between them. This CDR3 has 14 amino acids. Per germline, CDR1 LNHDA and CDR2 SQIVND (reference sequence). The CDR3 DNA reads TGTGCCAGTAGCCAGAGCTCCTATAATTCACCCCTCCACTTT. Translation: CASSQSSYNSPLHF.

V is TRBV5-8 and J is TRBJ2-7; either TRBD1 or TRBD2 may fit D (5 bases each). Germline V gives CDR1 SGHTS, CDR2 YDEGEE. The CDR3 has 15 amino acids. The V and J ends lost 2 bases and 3 bases respectively, with 15 bases between them. CDR3: CASSLGTHTSYEQYF. The DNA for the CDR3 is TGTGCCAGCAGCTTAGGGACCCACACAAGCTACGAGCAGTACTTC.

V gene TRBV19 combines with J gene TRBJ2-7; tentatively, D is TRBD2 (5 bases). Germline-derived CDR1 and CDR2 are LNHDA and SQIVND (reference sequence). This CDR3 has 14 amino acids. V was clipped by 7 bases and J by 2 bases, with 15 bases between them. This chain's CDR3 is CASKETEGAYEQYF. The CDR3 DNA reads TGTGCCAGTAAGGAAACCGAGGGTGCCTACGAGCAGTACTTC.

On this clone: The junction does not match germline at one end; this may be a read error. The gene calls are TRBV30 and TRBJ1-6, with a possible D match to TRBD1 (5 bases). Per the germline V gene, CDR1 is GTSNPN and CDR2 is SVGIG (reference sequence). The CDR3 loop spans 11 amino acids. CDR3 bases: TGTGCCTGGAGTGTAAACCAGGGCCTCATATTT. As protein: CAWSVNQGLIF.

The chain is built from TRBV6-5 and TRBJ2-3, with 11 nucleotides matching TRBD2. Per germline, CDR1 MNHEY and CDR2 SVGAGI. CDR3 length: 15 amino acids. The V gene end was trimmed by 10 bases and the J gene end by 5 bases; junction bases not matched to a gene: 11. The DNA for the CDR3 is TGTGCCACCTTCACTAGCGGGGGTCTGGGAGATACGCAGTATTTT. Its translation: CATFTSGGLGDTQYF.